This T cell receptor (beta chain) was sequenced in a study of preoperative IRX-2 immunotherapy in early breast cancer. The V end was cut by 7 bases, the J end by 8 bases, with 17 bases between. CDR3 length: 13 amino acids. CDR1 is LNHDA, CDR2 SQIVND, per germline (reference sequence). Here immunoSEQ multiplex PCR was the method, and the copy in TCRdb shows in-frame clones only, minus some. The sample shows roughly 62,000 clones, approximately 94% of them seen only once. This sample's treatment: preoperative locoregional IRX-2 cytokine immunotherapy. Patients received preoperative, locoregional IRX-2 cytokine immunotherapy in a phase Ib study.

The V gene is TRBV19, the J gene TRBJ1-2; D ambiguous. The sample here was taken from a patient treated with IRX-2 immunotherapy. This receptor was obtained from a human donor with breast cancer. DNA of the CDR3: TGTGCCAGTACGTATAAGGACCGGGGAGGCTACACCTTC. Its protein product is CASTYKDRGGYTF.